The sequence of this TCR beta chain was determined in a study of OX40 agonist ivuxolimab in advanced cancers. Overall study context: Three patients showed partial responses: one hepatocellular carcinoma and two cutaneous melanoma cases.

Assay used: immunoSEQ multiplex PCR; TCRdb lists only in-frame clones, some missing. This table holds 98,000 or so clones, around nine tenths found once. Blood got drawn at baseline, again on cycle 4 day 1, and then on cycle 7 day 1. The sequence was obtained from an adult with an advanced solid tumor such as melanoma, head and neck, liver or kidney cancer. The sequencing used CD4+ or CD8+ T cells sorted from blood, collected in a trial of the OX40 agonist ivuxolimab.

CDR3 bases: TGTGCCAGCACCGAAGGTACTAGGCCATACGATACGCAGTATTTT. It is translated as CASTEGTRPYDTQYF. The V call is TRBV28, the J call TRBJ2-3; perhaps TRBD2 as D (5 bases). Trimming pared 7 bases from V and 6 bases from J, leaving 20 bases between. CDR3 length: 15 amino acids. Germline CDR1 reads MDHEN; CDR2 reads SYDVKM.